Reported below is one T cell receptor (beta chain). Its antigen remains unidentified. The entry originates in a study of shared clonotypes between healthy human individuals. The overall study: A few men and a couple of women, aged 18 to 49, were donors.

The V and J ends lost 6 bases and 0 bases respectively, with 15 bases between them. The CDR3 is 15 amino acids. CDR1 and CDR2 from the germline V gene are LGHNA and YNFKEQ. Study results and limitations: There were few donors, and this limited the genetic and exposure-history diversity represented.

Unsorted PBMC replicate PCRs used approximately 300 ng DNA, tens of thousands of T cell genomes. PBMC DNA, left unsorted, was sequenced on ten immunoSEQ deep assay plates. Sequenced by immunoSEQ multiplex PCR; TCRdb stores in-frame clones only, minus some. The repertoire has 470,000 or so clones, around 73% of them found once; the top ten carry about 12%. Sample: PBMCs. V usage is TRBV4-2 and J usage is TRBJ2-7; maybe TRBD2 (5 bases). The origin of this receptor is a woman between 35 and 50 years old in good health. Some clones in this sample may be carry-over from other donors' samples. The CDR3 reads CASRPETGYSYEQYF. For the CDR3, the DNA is TGTGCCAGCAGACCCGAGACGGGATACTCCTACGAGCAGTACTTC.